The 6 T cell receptor beta chains below come from one sample, sequenced in a study of shared clonotypes between healthy human individuals. Clones were read by immunoSEQ multiplex PCR, and TCRdb kept only the in-frame ones, dropping some. The top ten clones hold 0.13% of a sample with millions of clones, roughly 96% of them seen once. The sequenced sample consisted of naive CD4+ T cells sorted from blood. Subset: CD45RA+ positively selected. Receptors originate from a man in his late teens or twenties in good health.

This clone appeared once. The chain couples TRBV2 to TRBJ2-3; a weak D match, TRBD1 (5 bases). Germline V gives CDR1 SNHLY, CDR2 FYNNEI. The CDR3 extends over 13 amino acids. V dropped 7 bases and J dropped 4 bases, with 12 bases sitting between them. CDR3 protein: CASTGVGADTQYF. Written as DNA, the CDR3 is TGTGCCAGCACTGGGGTAGGGGCAGATACGCAGTATTTT.

The chain employs TRBV14 and TRBJ2-5, with TRBD1 as a possible D gene (7 bases). TRBJ2-7 matches the DNA end more closely, so the J call is doubtful. The germline CDR1 and CDR2 sequences are SGHDN and FVKESK. The CDR3 has 15 amino acids. The CDR3 loop is CASSPARGDVGEQYF. For the CDR3, the DNA is TGTGCCAGCAGCCCCGCCAGGGGGGACGTCGGCGAGCAGTACTTC.

For this clone: Other DNA sequences in the same sample also yield this CDR3. This rearrangement joins TRBV20-1 to TRBJ1-6; D unclear. Per the germline V gene, CDR1 is DFQATT and CDR2 is SNEGSKA (reference sequence). The V and J ends lost 2 bases and 14 bases respectively, with 10 bases between them. CDR3 length: 11 residues. CDR3 in amino acids: CSARISSTLHF. In nucleotides, the CDR3 is TGCAGTGCTAGAATTTCCTCGACCCTCCACTTT.

The chain carries TRBV6-5 and TRBJ2-1; 10 bases are shared with TRBD2. Germline CDR1 MNHEY, CDR2 SVGAGI. CDR3 size: 15 residues. V lost 5 bases to trimming and J lost 6 bases; unmatched junction nucleotides: 7. This CDR3 is CASSRLAGETNEQFF. Written as DNA, the CDR3 is TGTGCCAGCAGTCGCCTAGCGGGGGAGACCAATGAGCAGTTCTTC.

As for this clone: The sample carries other DNA sequences with the same CDR3. The chain employs TRBV9 and TRBJ1-2; D is perhaps TRBD1 (6 bases). V was cut by 0 bases and J by 6 bases, with 9 bases left in between. Looked up from germline, CDR1 is SGDLS and CDR2 is YYNGEE. The length of the CDR3 is 13 residues. The CDR3 nucleotides are TGTGCCAGCAGCGTAGTGGAGGGGGATGGCTACACCTTC. It specifies CASSVVEGDGYTF.

The chain carries TRBV4-1 and TRBJ1-3; D might be TRBD1 (5 bases). V dropped 1 base and J dropped 4 bases, with 11 bases sitting between them. Germline V gene data show CDR1 as MGHRA and CDR2 as YSYEKL. There are 15 residues in the CDR3. The CDR3 sequence: CASSQVRTFGNTIYF. DNA of the CDR3: TGCGCCAGCAGCCAAGTTAGGACATTCGGAAACACCATATATTTT.